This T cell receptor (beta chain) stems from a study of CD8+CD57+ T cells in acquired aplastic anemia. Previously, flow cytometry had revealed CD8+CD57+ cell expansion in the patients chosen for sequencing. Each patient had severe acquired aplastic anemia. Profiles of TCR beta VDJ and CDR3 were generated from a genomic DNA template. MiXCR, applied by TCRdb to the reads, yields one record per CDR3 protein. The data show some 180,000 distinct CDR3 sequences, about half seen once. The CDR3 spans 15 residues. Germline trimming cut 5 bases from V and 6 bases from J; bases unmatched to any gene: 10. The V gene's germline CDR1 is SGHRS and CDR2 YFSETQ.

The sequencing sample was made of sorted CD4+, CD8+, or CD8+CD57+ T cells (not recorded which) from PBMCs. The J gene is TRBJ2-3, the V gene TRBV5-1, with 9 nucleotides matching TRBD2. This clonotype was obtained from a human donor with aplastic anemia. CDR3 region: CASRSLAGFLDTQYF. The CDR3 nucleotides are TGCGCCAGCAGGAGCCTAGCGGGGTTCCTTGATACGCAGTATTTT.